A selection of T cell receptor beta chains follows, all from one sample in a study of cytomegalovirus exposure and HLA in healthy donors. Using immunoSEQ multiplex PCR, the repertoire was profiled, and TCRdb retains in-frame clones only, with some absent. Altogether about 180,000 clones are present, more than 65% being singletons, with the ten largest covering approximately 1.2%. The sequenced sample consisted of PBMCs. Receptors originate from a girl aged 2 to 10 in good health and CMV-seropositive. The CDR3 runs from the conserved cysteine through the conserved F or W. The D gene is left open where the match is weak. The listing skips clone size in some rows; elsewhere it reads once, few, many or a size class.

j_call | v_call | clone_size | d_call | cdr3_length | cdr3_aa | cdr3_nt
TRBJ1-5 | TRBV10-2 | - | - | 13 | CASSESSDQPQHF | TGCGCCAGCAGTGAATCAAGCGATCAGCCCCAGCATTTT
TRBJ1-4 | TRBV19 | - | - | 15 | CASSMMAAPNEKLFF | TGTGCCAGTAGTATGATGGCGGCCCCTAATGAAAAACTGTTTTTT
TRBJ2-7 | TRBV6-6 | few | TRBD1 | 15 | CASYSSGTGEYEQYF | TGTGCCAGTTACAGTTCCGGGACAGGGGAATACGAGCAGTACTTC
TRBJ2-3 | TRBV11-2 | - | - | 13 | CASSLSMLGAQYF | TGTGCCAGCAGCTTGTCGATGCTAGGAGCGCAGTATTTT
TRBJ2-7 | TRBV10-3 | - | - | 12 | CAISEQNYEQYF | TGTGCCATCAGTGAGCAAAACTACGAGCAGTACTTC
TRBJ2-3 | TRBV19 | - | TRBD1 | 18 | CASSIPPGQGESTDTQYF | TGTGCCAGTAGTATTCCTCCGGGACAGGGGGAAAGCACAGATACGCAGTATTTT
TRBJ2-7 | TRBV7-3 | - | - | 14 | CASSLSHGSYEQYF | TGTGCCAGCAGCTTAAGTCACGGGTCCTACGAGCAGTACTTC
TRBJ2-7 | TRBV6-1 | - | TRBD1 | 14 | CASKPGQGFGEQYF | TGTGCCAGCAAGCCGGGACAGGGGTTCGGCGAGCAGTACTTC
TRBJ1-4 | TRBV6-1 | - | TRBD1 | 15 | CASQGTGGISGKLFF | TGTGCCAGCCAAGGGACAGGGGGTATATCAGGAAAACTGTTTTTT
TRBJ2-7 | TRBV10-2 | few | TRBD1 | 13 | CASQGQPVYEQYF | TGCGCCAGCCAGGGACAGCCGGTATACGAGCAGTACTTC
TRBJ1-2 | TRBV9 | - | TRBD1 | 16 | CASSAHTGATNYGYTF | TGTGCCAGCAGCGCTCACACAGGGGCCACTAACTATGGCTACACCTTC
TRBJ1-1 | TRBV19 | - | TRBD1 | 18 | CASSIVPPGQGFRAEAFF | TGTGCCAGTAGTATAGTGCCCCCGGGACAGGGATTCAGAGCTGAAGCTTTCTTT
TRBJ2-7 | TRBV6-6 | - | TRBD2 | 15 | CASSRVSGGAYEQYF | TGTGCCAGCAGTCGCGTTAGCGGGGGGGCGTACGAGCAGTACTTC
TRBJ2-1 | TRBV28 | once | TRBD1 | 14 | CASSLETGINEQFF | TGTGCCAGCAGCCTCGAGACAGGGATCAATGAGCAGTTCTTC
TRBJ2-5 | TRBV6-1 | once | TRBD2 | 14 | CASGGLAEQETQYF | TGTGCCAGCGGGGGACTAGCGGAGCAAGAGACCCAGTACTTC
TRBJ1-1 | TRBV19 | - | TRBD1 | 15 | CASSRQGNMNTEAFF | TGTGCCAGTAGTCGACAGGGGAACATGAACACTGAAGCTTTCTTT
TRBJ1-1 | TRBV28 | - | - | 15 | CASSLREFLNTEAFF | TGTGCCAGCAGTTTAAGAGAGTTCTTGAACACTGAAGCTTTCTTT
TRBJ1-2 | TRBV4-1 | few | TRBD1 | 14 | CASSHLDRDYGYTF | TGCGCCAGCAGCCACCTGGACAGGGACTATGGCTACACCTTC
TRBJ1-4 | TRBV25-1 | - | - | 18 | CASSAGTTGLATNEKLFF | TGTGCCAGCAGTGCCGGAACGACAGGTCTGGCAACTAATGAAAAACTGTTTTTT
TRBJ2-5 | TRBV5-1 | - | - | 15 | CASSLGGARLETQYF | TGCGCCAGCAGCTTGGGTGGGGCGCGGTTGGAGACCCAGTACTTC
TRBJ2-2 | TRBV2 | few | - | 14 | CASKGEGITGELFF | TGTGCCAGCAAGGGGGAGGGAATCACCGGGGAGCTGTTTTTT
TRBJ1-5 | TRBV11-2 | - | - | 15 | CASSLSGYSNQPQHF | TGTGCCAGCAGCTTATCGGGGTATAGCAATCAGCCCCAGCATTTT
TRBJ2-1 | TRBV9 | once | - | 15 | CASSVDRGSYNEQFF | TGTGCCAGCAGCGTAGACCGGGGCTCCTACAATGAGCAGTTCTTC
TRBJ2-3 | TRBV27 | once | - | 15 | CASSLLSGFTDTQYF | TGTGCCAGCAGTTTATTGTCAGGGTTCACAGATACGCAGTATTTT
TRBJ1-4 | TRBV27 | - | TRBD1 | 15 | CASSPRTGINEKLFF | TGTGCCAGCAGTCCGAGGACAGGCATCAATGAAAAACTGTTTTTT
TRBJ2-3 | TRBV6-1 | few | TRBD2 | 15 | CASRELAGALDTQYF | TGTGCCAGCAGAGAACTAGCGGGGGCCTTGGATACGCAGTATTTT
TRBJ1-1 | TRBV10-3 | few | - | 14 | CAISESTGNTEAFF | TGTGCCATCAGTGAGTCGACAGGGAACACTGAAGCTTTCTTT
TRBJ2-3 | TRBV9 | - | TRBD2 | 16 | CASSVPLAGITDTQYF | TGTGCCAGCAGCGTTCCACTAGCGGGGATCACAGATACGCAGTATTTT
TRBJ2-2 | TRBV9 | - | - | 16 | CASSVVGGPGTGELFF | TGTGCCAGCAGCGTAGTGGGGGGGCCAGGTACCGGGGAGCTGTTTTTT
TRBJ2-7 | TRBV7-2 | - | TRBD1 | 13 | CASSLRTGYEQYF | TGTGCCAGCAGTCTCCGGACAGGCTACGAGCAGTACTTC
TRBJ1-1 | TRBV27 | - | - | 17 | CASSFGRAAIMNTEAFF | TGTGCCAGCAGTTTCGGCAGGGCGGCGATTATGAACACTGAAGCTTTCTTT
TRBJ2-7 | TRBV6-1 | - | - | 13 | CASNWGVAYEQYF | TGTGCCAGTAACTGGGGGGTCGCCTACGAGCAGTACTTC
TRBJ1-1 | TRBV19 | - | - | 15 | CASSSLSAWNTEAFF | TGTGCCAGTAGTTCCCTGAGCGCCTGGAACACTGAAGCTTTCTTT
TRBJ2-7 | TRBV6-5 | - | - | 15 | CASSYSPLVSYEQYF | TGTGCCAGCAGTTACTCCCCGCTAGTTTCCTACGAGCAGTACTTC
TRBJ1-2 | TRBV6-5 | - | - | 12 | CASRDTGGGYTF | TGTGCCAGCAGGGACACGGGAGGTGGCTACACCTTC
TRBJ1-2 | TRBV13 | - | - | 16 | CASSLVGTTVWHGYTF | TGTGCCAGCAGCTTAGTTGGGACAACCGTTTGGCATGGCTACACCTTC
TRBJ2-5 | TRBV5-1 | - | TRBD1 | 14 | CASSPGDREKTQYF | TGCGCCAGCAGCCCCGGGGACAGGGAAAAGACCCAGTACTTC
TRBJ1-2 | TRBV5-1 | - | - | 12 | CASRRGGHGYPF | TGCGCCAGCAGGAGGGGGGGGCATGGCTACCCCTTC
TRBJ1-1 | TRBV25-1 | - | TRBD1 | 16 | CASSELSGTGKTEAFF | TGTGCCAGCAGTGAATTGTCCGGGACAGGGAAAACTGAAGCTTTCTTT
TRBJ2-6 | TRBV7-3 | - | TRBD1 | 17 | CASSFTGQTSGANVLTF | TGTGCCAGCAGCTTCACGGGACAGACCTCTGGGGCCAACGTCCTGACTTTC
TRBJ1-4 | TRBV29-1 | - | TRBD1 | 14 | CSVGVRGTNEKLFF | TGCAGCGTGGGGGTCAGGGGGACTAATGAAAAACTGTTTTTT
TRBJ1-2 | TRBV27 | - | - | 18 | CASSLSGGPILVDYGYTF | TGTGCCAGCAGTTTATCAGGGGGTCCGATACTAGTTGACTATGGCTACACCTTC
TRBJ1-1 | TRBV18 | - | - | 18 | CASSRNNGGRGTLGEAFF | TGTGCCAGCTCACGAAACAACGGGGGGAGGGGAACCCTAGGTGAAGCTTTCTTT
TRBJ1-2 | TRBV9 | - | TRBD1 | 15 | CASSVGPGGLHGYTF | TGTGCCAGCAGCGTAGGTCCAGGGGGGTTGCATGGCTACACCTTC
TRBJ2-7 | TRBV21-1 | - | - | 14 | CASSKGDSPDEQYF | TGTGCCAGCAGCAAAGGGGACAGTCCCGACGAGCAGTACTTC
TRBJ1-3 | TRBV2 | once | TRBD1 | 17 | CASTGTGMTVSGNTIYF | TGTGCCAGCACGGGGACAGGGATGACGGTTTCTGGAAACACCATATATTTT
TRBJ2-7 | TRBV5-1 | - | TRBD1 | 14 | CASSWGQGSHEQYF | TGCGCCAGCAGCTGGGGACAGGGTTCCCACGAGCAGTACTTC
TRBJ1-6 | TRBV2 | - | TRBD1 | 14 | CASSGRQGNSPLHF | TGTGCCAGCAGTGGGAGACAGGGAAATTCACCCCTCCACTTT
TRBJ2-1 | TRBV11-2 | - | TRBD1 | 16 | CASSLAGTGPYNEQFF | TGTGCCAGCAGCTTAGCAGGGACAGGGCCCTACAATGAGCAGTTCTTC
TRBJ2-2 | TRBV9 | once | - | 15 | CASSRRTESTGELFF | TGTGCCAGCAGCCGAAGGACAGAAAGCACCGGGGAGCTGTTTTTT
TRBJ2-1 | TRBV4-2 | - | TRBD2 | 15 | CASSHQRESYNEQFF | TGTGCCAGCAGCCATCAGCGGGAGTCCTACAATGAGCAGTTCTTC
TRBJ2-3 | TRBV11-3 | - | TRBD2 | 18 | CASSLDRKTSGITDTQYF | TGTGCCAGCAGCTTAGATCGTAAGACTAGCGGAATCACAGATACGCAGTATTTT
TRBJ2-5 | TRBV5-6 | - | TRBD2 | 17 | CASSRSFGGRAQETQYF | TGTGCCAGCAGCCGATCGTTTGGCGGGAGGGCCCAAGAGACCCAGTACTTC
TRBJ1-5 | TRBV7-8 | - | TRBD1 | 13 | CASSRTGTQPQHF | TGTGCCAGCAGCCGGACAGGGACTCAGCCCCAGCATTTT
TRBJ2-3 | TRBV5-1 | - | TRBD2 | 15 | CASSLTSGVADTQYF | TGCGCCAGCAGCTTGACTAGCGGGGTTGCAGATACGCAGTATTTT
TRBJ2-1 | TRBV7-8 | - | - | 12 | CASSLVGRQLFF | TGTGCCAGCAGCTTAGTGGGGCGACAGCTGTTCTTC
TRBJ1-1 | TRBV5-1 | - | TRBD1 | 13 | CASRNRGDTEAFF | TGCGCCAGCAGGAACAGGGGGGACACTGAAGCTTTCTTT
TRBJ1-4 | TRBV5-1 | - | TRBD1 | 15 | CASSTGTGGSEKLFF | TGCGCCAGCAGCACTGGGACAGGCGGATCTGAAAAACTGTTTTTT